Listed below are T cell receptor beta chains from one sample, sequenced in a study of PD-1 blockade in classical Hodgkin lymphoma. Method: immunoSEQ multiplex PCR; TCRdb's copy keeps in-frame clones and lacks some. This sample carries over 85,000 clones, about 92% of them seen once, and the ten largest clones take about 2%. The sample consisted of peripheral blood mononuclear cells (PBMCs), taken before the fourth cycle of nivolumab. The receptors were gathered from a human donor with classical Hodgkin lymphoma. The CDR3 runs from the conserved cysteine through the conserved F or W. The D gene is left open where the match is weak. Clone size is stated in some rows and not others, as once, few, many or a class when expanded.

len,d_gene,v_gene,abundance,j_gene,CDR3aa,CDR3nt
13,-,TRBV5-1,-,TRBJ1-2,CASSFDSRYGYTF,TGCGCCAGCAGCTTCGACAGCCGCTATGGCTACACCTTC
17,TRBD1,TRBV30,-,TRBJ2-5,CAWSANLPGGGGETQYF,TGTGCCTGGAGTGCGAACCTACCAGGGGGCGGCGGAGAGACCCAGTACTTC
14,-,TRBV19,few,TRBJ2-1,CASNSPGLYNEQFF,TGTGCCAGTAATTCCCCCGGGCTTTACAATGAGCAGTTCTTC
17,-,TRBV27,once,TRBJ2-1,CASSQRGALSSYNEQFF,TGTGCCAGCAGTCAGAGGGGGGCCCTTAGCTCCTACAATGAGCAGTTCTTC
15,-,TRBV6-1,-,TRBJ1-4,CASSENTATNEKLFF,TGTGCCAGCAGTGAGAACACCGCAACTAATGAAAAACTGTTTTTT
19,TRBD2,TRBV2,-,TRBJ2-3,CASSEELLAGRRLLDTQYF,TGTGCCAGCAGTGAAGAGTTATTAGCGGGACGCCGTTTGTTGGATACGCAGTATTTT
15,-,TRBV6-5,-,TRBJ2-3,CASSWRASGTDTQYF,TGTGCCAGCAGCTGGAGGGCCTCGGGCACAGATACGCAGTATTTT
16,TRBD1,TRBV5-5,few,TRBJ2-7,CASSPLSGTVSYEQYF,TGTGCCAGCAGCCCACTCTCGGGGACAGTATCCTACGAGCAGTACTTC
15,-,TRBV4-1,-,TRBJ2-1,CASSQDETPRGEQFF,TGCGCCAGCAGCCAAGATGAAACACCCAGGGGTGAGCAGTTCTTC
13,-,TRBV13,-,TRBJ2-3,CASSLDSTDTQYF,TGTGCCAGCAGTCTGGACAGCACAGATACGCAGTATTTT
11,-,TRBV19,few,TRBJ2-3,CASTSTGTQYF,TGTGCCAGTACGTCGACAGGCACGCAGTATTTT
14,-,TRBV29-1,-,TRBJ2-7,CSVGGTLGSYEQYF,TGCAGCGTCGGGGGGACACTGGGTTCCTACGAGCAGTACTTC
15,TRBD2,TRBV27,-,TRBJ2-1,CASSSNFAGVEEQFF,TGTGCCAGCAGTTCGAACTTTGCGGGAGTAGAGGAGCAGTTCTTC
13,-,TRBV7-9,-,TRBJ2-7,CASSSPDRREQYF,TGTGCCAGCAGCTCCCCCGACCGGAGAGAGCAGTACTTC
15,TRBD2,TRBV5-1,-,TRBJ2-7,CASSLIAGSNYEQYF,TGCGCCAGCAGCTTAATAGCGGGATCTAACTACGAGCAGTACTTC
17,TRBD1,TRBV7-9,-,TRBJ2-3,CASSGRGKGASTDTQYF,TGTGCCAGCAGCGGCAGGGGGAAGGGGGCTAGCACAGATACGCAGTATTTT
16,TRBD1,TRBV9,once,TRBJ2-3,CASSVKGQVRTDTQYF,TGTGCCAGCAGCGTGAAAGGACAGGTTCGCACAGATACGCAGTATTTT
13,-,TRBV28,-,TRBJ1-2,CASSLEGIGGYTF,TGTGCCAGCAGTCTCGAGGGTATTGGTGGCTACACCTTC
14,-,TRBV15,-,TRBJ2-7,CATSRVLGVYEQYF,TGTGCCACCAGCAGAGTTTTGGGGGTCTACGAGCAGTACTTC